The T cell receptor (beta chain) under discussion was sequenced for a study of OX40 agonist ivuxolimab in advanced cancers. Germline loops: CDR1 SNHLY, CDR2 FYNNEI. The CDR3 loop spans 14 amino acids. The J segment lost 4 bases and the V segment lost 8 bases, leaving 9 bases of the junction unmatched. Using immunoSEQ multiplex PCR, the repertoire was profiled, and TCRdb retains in-frame clones only, with some absent. The repertoire holds almost 80,000 clones, with roughly 91% as singletons. This receptor was obtained from an adult with an advanced solid tumor such as melanoma, head and neck, liver or kidney cancer. Here the sequenced sample was CD4+ or CD8+ T cells sorted from blood, taken in a trial of the OX40 agonist ivuxolimab. The rearrangement uses TRBV2 and TRBJ2-3; 7 nucleotides align to TRBD2. The CDR3 spells CASGRDQRADTQYF. The CDR3 DNA is TGTGCCAGCGGGAGGGACCAGCGGGCAGATACGCAGTATTTT.